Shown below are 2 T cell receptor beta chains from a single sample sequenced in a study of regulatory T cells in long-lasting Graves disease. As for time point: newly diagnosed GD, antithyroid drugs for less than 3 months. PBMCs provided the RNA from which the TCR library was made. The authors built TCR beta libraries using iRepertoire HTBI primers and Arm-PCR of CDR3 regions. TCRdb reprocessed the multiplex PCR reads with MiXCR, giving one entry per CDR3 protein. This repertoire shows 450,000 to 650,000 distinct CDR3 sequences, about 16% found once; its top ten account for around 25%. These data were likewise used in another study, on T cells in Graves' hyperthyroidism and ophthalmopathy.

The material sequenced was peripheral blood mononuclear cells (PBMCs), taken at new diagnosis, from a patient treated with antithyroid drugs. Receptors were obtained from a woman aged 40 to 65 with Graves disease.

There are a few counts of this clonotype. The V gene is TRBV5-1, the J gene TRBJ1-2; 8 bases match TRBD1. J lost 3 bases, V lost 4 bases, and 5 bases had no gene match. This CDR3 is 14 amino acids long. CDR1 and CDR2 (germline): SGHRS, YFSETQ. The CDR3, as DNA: TGCGCCAGCAGCACCGGACAGGGCCACTATGGCTACACCTTC. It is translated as CASSTGQGHYGYTF.

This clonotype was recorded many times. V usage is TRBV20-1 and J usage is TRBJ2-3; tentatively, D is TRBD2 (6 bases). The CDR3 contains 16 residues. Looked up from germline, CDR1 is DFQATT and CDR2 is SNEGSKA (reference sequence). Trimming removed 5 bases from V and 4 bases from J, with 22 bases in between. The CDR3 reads CSAETRDSGVSDTQYF. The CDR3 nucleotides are TGCAGTGCTGAAACCCGCGATAGCGGCGTTTCAGATACGCAGTATTTT.